Detailed here is one TCR beta chain. TCRdb's copy holds only in-frame clones and misses some; the assay was immunoSEQ multiplex PCR. The data contain about 5,700 clones, about 73% of them singletons. V lost 0 bases to trimming and J lost 5 bases; unmatched junction nucleotides: 1. CDR1 is SGHRS, CDR2 YFSETQ, per germline. The CDR3 runs to 15 residues. This record comes from a study of T cell repertoires in ileal Crohn's disease. Regarding time point: proximal margin of the surgical specimen (macroscopically non-inflamed). Material: ileal tissue. V usage is TRBV5-1 and J usage is TRBJ2-2; TRBD1 matches at 10 bases. The origin of this receptor is an adult with Crohn's disease. Here the CDR3 reads CASSLGTGGTGELFF. DNA for the CDR3: TGCGCCAGCAGCTTGGGGACAGGGGGGACCGGGGAGCTGTTTTTT.